Described below is a single T cell receptor beta chain sequence and its context. No antigen is known for it. The data originate from a study of shared clonotypes between healthy human individuals. Libraries were prepared by immunoSEQ multiplex PCR; TCRdb keeps only in-frame clonotypes and omits some of them. The sample includes just over 2,000,000 clones, 85% to 95% of them seen just once. Naive CD8 cells, CD45RO-negative and positively selected for CCR7, excluded terminally differentiated effector memory CD45RA+ cells. Whole-study findings and limits: In general, naive subsets displayed greater estimated richness than memory subsets did. It was observed that roughly 5.1% of naive CD4 clonotypes were shared across a few donors.

The CDR3 is 14 residues long. The V gene's germline CDR1 is MNHEY and CDR2 SVGAGI. V dropped 5 bases and J dropped 7 bases, with 15 bases sitting between them. This clonotype originated in a man between 18 and 29 years old in good health. The chain is built from TRBV6-5 and TRBJ2-4, with D tentatively TRBD1 (5 bases). Specimen: naive CD8+ T cells sorted from blood. As DNA, the CDR3 is TGTGCCAGCAGTCCGCAGACAGTTGGGAACATTCAGTACTTC. Its translation: CASSPQTVGNIQYF.